The source of this TCR beta chain is a study of blood T cell repertoires in COVID-19. Whole-study context: Acute and convalescent COVID-19 samples came from the United States, Italy and Spain. Nucleic acid was either cDNA or gDNA, and it came from T cells, B-cell-depleted T cells, or PBMCs.

Study members were between 18 and 89 years old and lived in around 24 US regions. The CDR3 covers 17 residues. Germline loops: CDR1 SGHDN, CDR2 FVKESK. After removal of 5 bases from V and 5 bases from J, the junction contained 11 bases not matched to a gene. Method: immunoSEQ multiplex PCR; TCRdb's copy keeps in-frame clones and lacks some. This sample carries a few hundred thousand clones, just over 85% of them seen once, and the ten largest clones take 3% to 4%. This clonotype was sampled from a middle-aged woman with acute COVID-19. The V and J genes are TRBV14 and TRBJ2-5; TRBD2 matches 13 bases. The sample was PBMCs or T cells enriched from blood (not recorded which). The CDR3 DNA reads as TGTGCCAGCAGCTCCCAGGTGACTAGCGGGAGGAAGGAGACCCAGTACTTC. This translates into CASSSQVTSGRKETQYF.